This entry is about one T cell receptor beta chain. The target antigen is unknown. Between the trimmed V and J ends, which lost 1 base and 4 bases, there was a span of 22 bases. The CDR3 extends over 18 amino acids. Sequenced by immunoSEQ multiplex PCR; TCRdb stores in-frame clones only, minus some. Here the sample spans fewer than 100,000 clones, about 94% being singletons. The source of the sample is a study of OX40 agonist ivuxolimab in advanced cancers. Findings and caveats of the study: Averaged across samples, CD8+ T cells carried more expanded clones than CD4+ did. There was clonal expansion of CD4+ and CD8+ blood T cells by week 6 at 0.1 to 3.0 mg/kg.

This chain links TRBV23-1 with TRBJ1-2; tentatively, D is TRBD1 (6 bases). TRBV23-1 is identified as an open reading frame with a role that is uncertain. This clonotype originated in an adult with an advanced solid tumor such as melanoma, head and neck, liver or kidney cancer. The sample was CD4+ or CD8+ T cells sorted from blood, taken in a trial of the OX40 agonist ivuxolimab. CDR3 bases: TGCGCCAGCAGTCAATATGATTGCGACAGGAGCCAATCCTATGGCTACACCTTC. Translated: CASSQYDCDRSQSYGYTF.